The subject of this entry is one T cell receptor beta chain. The assay was immunoSEQ multiplex PCR, and TCRdb's table has in-frame clones only and misses some. The table lists approximately 180,000 clones, more than 75% of them singletons. This entry belongs to a study of blood T cell repertoires in COVID-19. Whole-study context: There were acute and convalescent COVID-19 samples, and they came from the United States, Italy and Spain.

Adults between about 18 and 95 years of age took part from under 25 US areas. Participant reports of clinical history set cohort assignment. Sequencing was done on a sample of PBMCs or T cells enriched from blood (not recorded which). The receptor comes from a human donor with acute COVID-19. The donor label of this sample is uncertain.

The chain's CDR3 is CASSNNRGIGTDTQYF. DNA for the CDR3: TGTGCCAGTAGTAATAACAGGGGGATCGGGACAGATACGCAGTATTTT. This chain links TRBV19 with TRBJ2-3; 8 bases map to TRBD1. V lost 4 bases and J lost 3; bases outside the gene matches: 9. This CDR3 region has 16 residues. From germline, CDR1 is LNHDA and CDR2 SQIVND (reference sequence). Based on the CDR3 plus reference TRBV19 and TRBJ2-3, the full variable domain is DGGITQSPKYLFRKEGQNVTLSCEQNLNHDAMYWYRQDPGQGLRLIYYSQIVNDFQKGDIAEGYSVSREKKESFPLTVTSAQKNPTAFYLCASSNNRGIGTDTQYFGPGTRLTVL.